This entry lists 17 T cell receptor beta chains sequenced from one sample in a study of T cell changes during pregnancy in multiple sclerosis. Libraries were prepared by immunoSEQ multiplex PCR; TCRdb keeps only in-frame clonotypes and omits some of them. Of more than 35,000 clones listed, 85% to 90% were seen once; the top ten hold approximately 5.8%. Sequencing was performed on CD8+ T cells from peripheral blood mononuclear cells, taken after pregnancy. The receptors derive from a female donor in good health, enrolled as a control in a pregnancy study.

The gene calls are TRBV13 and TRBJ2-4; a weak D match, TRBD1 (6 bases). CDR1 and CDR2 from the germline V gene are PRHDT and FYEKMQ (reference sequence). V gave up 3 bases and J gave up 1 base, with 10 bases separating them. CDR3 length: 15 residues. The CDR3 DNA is TGTGCCAGCAGCTTTTCGGACAGTGCCAAAAACATTCAGTACTTC. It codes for CASSFSDSAKNIQYF.

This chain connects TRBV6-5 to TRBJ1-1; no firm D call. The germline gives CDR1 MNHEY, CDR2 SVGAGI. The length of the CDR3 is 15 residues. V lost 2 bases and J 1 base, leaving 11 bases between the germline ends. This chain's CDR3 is CASSYVAGGNTEAFF. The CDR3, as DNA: TGTGCCAGCAGTTACGTTGCAGGAGGGAACACTGAAGCTTTCTTT.

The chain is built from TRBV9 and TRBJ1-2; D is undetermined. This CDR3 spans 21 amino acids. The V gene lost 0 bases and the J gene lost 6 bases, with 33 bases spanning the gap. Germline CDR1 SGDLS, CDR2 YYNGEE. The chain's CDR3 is CASSVGRWRAPVEGKEDGYTF. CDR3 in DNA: TGTGCCAGCAGCGTAGGAAGATGGCGGGCGCCGGTAGAGGGCAAGGAGGATGGCTACACCTTC.

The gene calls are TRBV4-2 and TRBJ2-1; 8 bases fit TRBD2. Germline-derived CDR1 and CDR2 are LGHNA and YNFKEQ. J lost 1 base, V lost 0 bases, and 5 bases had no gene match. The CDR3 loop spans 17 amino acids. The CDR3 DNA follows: TGTGCCAGCAGCCAAGAGCCTCCTAGCGGGTCCTACAATGAGCAGTTCTTC. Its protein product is CASSQEPPSGSYNEQFF.

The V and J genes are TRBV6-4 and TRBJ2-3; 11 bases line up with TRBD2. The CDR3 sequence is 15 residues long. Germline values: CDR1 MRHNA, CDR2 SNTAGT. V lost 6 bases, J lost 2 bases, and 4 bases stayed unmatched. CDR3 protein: CASSLTSGATDTQYF. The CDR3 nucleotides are TGTGCCAGCAGCCTGACTAGCGGGGCCACAGATACGCAGTATTTT.

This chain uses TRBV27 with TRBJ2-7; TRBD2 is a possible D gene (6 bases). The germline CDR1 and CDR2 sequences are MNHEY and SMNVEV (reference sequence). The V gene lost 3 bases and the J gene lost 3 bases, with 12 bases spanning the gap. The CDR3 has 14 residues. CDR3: CASSLGGVNYEQYF. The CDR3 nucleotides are TGTGCCAGCAGTTTGGGGGGTGTAAACTACGAGCAGTACTTC.

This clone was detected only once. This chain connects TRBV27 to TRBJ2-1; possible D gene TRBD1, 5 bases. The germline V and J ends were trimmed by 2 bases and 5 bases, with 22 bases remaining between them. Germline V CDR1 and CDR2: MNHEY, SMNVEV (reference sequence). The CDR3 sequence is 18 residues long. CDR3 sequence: CASSLGAFGLNGDNEQFF. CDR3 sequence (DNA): TGTGCCAGCAGTTTAGGGGCCTTCGGGCTTAATGGAGACAATGAGCAGTTCTTC.

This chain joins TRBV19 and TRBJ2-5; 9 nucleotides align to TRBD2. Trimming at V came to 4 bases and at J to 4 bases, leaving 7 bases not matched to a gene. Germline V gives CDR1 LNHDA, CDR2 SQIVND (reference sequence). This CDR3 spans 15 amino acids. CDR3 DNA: TGTGCCAGTAGTACTCGACTAGCGGAGACAGAGACCCAGTACTTC. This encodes CASSTRLAETETQYF.

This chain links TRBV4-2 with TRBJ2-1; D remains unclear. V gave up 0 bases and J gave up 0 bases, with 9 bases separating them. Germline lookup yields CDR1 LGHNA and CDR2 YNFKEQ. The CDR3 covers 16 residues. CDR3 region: CASSQDRRSSYNEQFF. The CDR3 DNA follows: TGTGCCAGCAGCCAAGATCGGCGGAGCTCCTACAATGAGCAGTTCTTC.

CDR3 coding DNA: TGTGCCAGCAGCCGGGGACTAGCGGGAGTCACAGATACGCAGTATTTT. Its translation: CASSRGLAGVTDTQYF. The chain uses TRBV5-4 and TRBJ2-3; 14 nucleotides line up with TRBD2. Germline CDR1 is SGHNT and CDR2 is YYREEE (reference sequence). Trimming at V came to 4 bases and at J to 2 bases, leaving 3 bases not matched to a gene. This CDR3 comprises 16 residues.

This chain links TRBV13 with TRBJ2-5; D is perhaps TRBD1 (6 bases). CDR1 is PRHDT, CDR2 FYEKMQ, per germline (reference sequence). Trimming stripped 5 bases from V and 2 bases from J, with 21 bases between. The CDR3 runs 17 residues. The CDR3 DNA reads TGTGCCAGCAGCCTACAGGGAGCCCGGCTCCTTCAAGAGACCCAGTACTTC. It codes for CASSLQGARLLQETQYF.

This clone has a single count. CDR3 loop: CASTNPLGQGNQPQHF. The DNA of the CDR3 is TGTGCCAGCACCAATCCTTTAGGACAGGGCAATCAGCCCCAGCATTTT. This chain connects TRBV16 to TRBJ1-5; TRBD1 matches 7 bases. CDR1 and CDR2 from the germline V gene are KGHSY and FQNENV. The CDR3 contains 16 residues. With 7 bases clipped from V and 2 bases from J, the junction kept 11 bases outside the gene matches.

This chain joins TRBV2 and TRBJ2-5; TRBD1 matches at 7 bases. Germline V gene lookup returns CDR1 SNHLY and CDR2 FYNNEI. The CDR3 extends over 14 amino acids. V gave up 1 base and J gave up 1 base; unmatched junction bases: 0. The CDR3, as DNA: TGTGCCAGCAGTGAAGGGACAGGCCAAGAGACCCAGTACTTC. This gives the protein CASSEGTGQETQYF. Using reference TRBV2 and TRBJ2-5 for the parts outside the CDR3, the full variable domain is EPEVTQTPSHQVTQMGQEVILRCVPISNHLYFYWYRQILGQKVEFLVSFYNNEISEKSEIFDDQFSVERPDGSNFTLKIRSTKLEDSAMYFCASSEGTGQETQYFGPGTRLLVL.

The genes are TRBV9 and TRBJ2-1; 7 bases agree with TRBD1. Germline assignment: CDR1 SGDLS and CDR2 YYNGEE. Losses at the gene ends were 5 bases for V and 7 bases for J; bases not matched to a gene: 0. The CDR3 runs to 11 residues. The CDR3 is CASRGQNEQFF. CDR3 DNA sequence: TGTGCCAGCAGGGGACAGAATGAGCAGTTCTTC.

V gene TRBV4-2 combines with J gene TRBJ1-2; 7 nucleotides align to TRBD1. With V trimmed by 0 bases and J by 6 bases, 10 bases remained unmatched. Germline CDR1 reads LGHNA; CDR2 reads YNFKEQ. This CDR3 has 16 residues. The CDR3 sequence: CASSQEVYGTENGYTF. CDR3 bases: TGTGCCAGCAGCCAAGAAGTGTATGGGACAGAAAATGGCTACACCTTC.

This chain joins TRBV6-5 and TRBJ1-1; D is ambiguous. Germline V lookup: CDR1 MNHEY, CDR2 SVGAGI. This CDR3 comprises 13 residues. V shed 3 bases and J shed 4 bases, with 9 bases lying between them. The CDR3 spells CASSYWPLTEAFF. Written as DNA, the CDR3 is TGTGCCAGCAGTTATTGGCCTCTCACTGAAGCTTTCTTT.

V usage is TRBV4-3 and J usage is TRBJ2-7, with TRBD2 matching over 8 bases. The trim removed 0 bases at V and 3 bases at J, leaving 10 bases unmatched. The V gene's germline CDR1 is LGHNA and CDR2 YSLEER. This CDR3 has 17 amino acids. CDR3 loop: CASSQDVGTSSFYEQYF. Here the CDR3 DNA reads TGCGCCAGCAGCCAAGACGTCGGGACTAGTAGCTTCTACGAGCAGTACTTC.